This entry lists 8 T cell receptor beta chains sequenced from one sample in a study of control samples from healthy donors and cancer patients. Generated by immunoSEQ multiplex PCR, the TCRdb table keeps only in-frame clones and is missing some. The sample lists about 150,000 clones, 85% to 95% seen once, with over 1.3% in the top ten. What was sequenced was blood. Receptors originate from a woman aged 18-29 years in good health.

The rearrangement uses TRBV15 and TRBJ1-2; D possibly corresponds to TRBD1 (6 bases). Germline V gene sequence: CDR1 LNHNV, CDR2 YYDKDF (reference sequence). The CDR3 runs 11 residues. V was shortened by 4 bases and J by 7 bases, with 7 bases between the two germline ends. The CDR3 DNA is TGTGCCACCAGCAAAGGGGGTGGCTACACCTTC. This translates into CATSKGGGYTF.

The J gene is TRBJ2-5, the V gene TRBV9; possible D gene TRBD2, 5 bases. V dropped 4 bases and J dropped 0 bases, with 22 bases sitting between them. CDR1 is SGDLS, CDR2 YYNGEE, per germline. This CDR3 is built from 18 residues. CDR3 nucleotides: TGTGCCAGCAGCTCCTTGGTCGAGGACTCACCGTACCAAGAGACCCAGTACTTC. Encoded protein: CASSSLVEDSPYQETQYF.

J is TRBJ1-1 and V is TRBV11-3; D is uncertain. Germline lookup yields CDR1 SGHNT and CDR2 YENEEA. This CDR3 region has 13 residues. The ends were cut back, 7 bases at V and 1 base at J, with 10 bases in the middle. The CDR3 spells CASNRFTNTEAFF. The CDR3 DNA is TGTGCCAGCAACCGGTTTACGAACACTGAAGCTTTCTTT.

The chain links TRBV15 to TRBJ2-5, with 15 bases matching TRBD2. The CDR3 contains 19 residues. The germline V gene has CDR1 LNHNV and CDR2 YYDKDF (reference sequence). Trimming removed 5 bases from V and 0 bases from J; junction bases left unmatched: 10. The CDR3, as DNA: TGTGCCACCAGCGGCCCCCCGGGACTAGCGGGAGGAGACCAAGAGACCCAGTACTTC. It is translated as CATSGPPGLAGGDQETQYF. Full variable domain (rest looked up from reference TRBV15 and TRBJ2-5): DAMVIQNPRYQVTQFGKPVTLSCSQTLNHNVMYWYQQKSSQAPKLLFHYYDKDFNNEADTPDNFQSRRPNTSFCFLDIRSPGLGDTAMYLCATSGPPGLAGGDQETQYFGPGTRLLVL.

This chain joins TRBV6-2 or TRBV6-3 and TRBJ2-7; TRBD2 agrees at 9 bases. The trim removed 5 bases at V and 2 bases at J, leaving 4 bases unmatched. The CDR3 extends over 14 amino acids. Germline CDR1 and CDR2: MNHEY and SVGEGT. In DNA, the CDR3 is TGTGCCAGCAGTGTTAGCGGGAGCGCCTACGAGCAGTACTTC. Translation gives CASSVSGSAYEQYF.

The gene calls are TRBV7-2 and TRBJ2-3; 8 bases match TRBD1. The junction had 17 bases not matched to a gene; V was cut back by 7 bases and J by 11 bases. Germline lookup yields CDR1 SGHTA and CDR2 FQGNSA. This CDR3 has 15 amino acids. The CDR3 coding sequence is TGTGCCAGCACCGAGACAGGGGCTCTCGGAAAAGGGCAGTATTTT. Protein: CASTETGALGKGQYF.

The CDR3 DNA is TGTGCTAGTGCCATGAGAGGGGTACCCAGCGGGGAGCTGTTTTTT. This sequence encodes CASAMRGVPSGELFF. The rearrangement joins TRBV12-5 to TRBJ2-2; TRBD1 or TRBD2 may be the D gene (5 bases each). This CDR3 comprises 15 residues. V lost 7 bases and J 7 bases, leaving 19 bases between the germline ends. The V gene's germline CDR1 is LGHNT and CDR2 FRNRAP.

The chain employs TRBV4-2 and TRBJ2-1, with 7 bases lining up with TRBD1. This CDR3 is built from 18 residues. Trimming removed 4 bases from V and 2 bases from J; junction bases left unmatched: 14. The germline V gene has CDR1 LGHNA and CDR2 YNFKEQ. The CDR3 bases are TGTGCCAGCAGCCCAGATGACAGGGAATGGATAGCCTACAATGAGCAGTTCTTC. It yields the protein CASSPDDREWIAYNEQFF.